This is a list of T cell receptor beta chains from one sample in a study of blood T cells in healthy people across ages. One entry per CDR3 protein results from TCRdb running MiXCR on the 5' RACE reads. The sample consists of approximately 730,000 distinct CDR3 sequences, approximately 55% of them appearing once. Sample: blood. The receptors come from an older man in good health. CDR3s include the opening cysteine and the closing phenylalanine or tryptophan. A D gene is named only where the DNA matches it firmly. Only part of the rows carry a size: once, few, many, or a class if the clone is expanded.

cdr3_nt: TGTGCCAGCAGTCGACAGGGGGCGAACTACGAGCAGTACTTC; cdr3_aa: CASSRQGANYEQYF; j_call: TRBJ2-7; clone_size: NA; v_call: TRBV6-5; d_call: TRBD1
cdr3_nt: TGTGCCAGCAGCAAAGAGGGGGGGTACGATCAGCCCCAGCATTTT; cdr3_aa: CASSKEGGYDQPQHF; j_call: TRBJ1-5; clone_size: NA; v_call: TRBV7-2; d_call: NA
cdr3_nt: TGTGCCAGCAGCGCCCCCGGGGGGGATGGCTACACCTTC; cdr3_aa: CASSAPGGDGYTF; j_call: TRBJ1-2; clone_size: NA; v_call: TRBV7-8; d_call: NA
cdr3_nt: TGCAGCGTTGAAGAGGCTACTACCCAAGAGACCCAGTACTTC; cdr3_aa: CSVEEATTQETQYF; j_call: TRBJ2-5; clone_size: few; v_call: TRBV29-1; d_call: NA
cdr3_nt: TGTGCCAGCAGCCCGGCTAGCGGAGACTCCTACAATGAGCAGTTCTTC; cdr3_aa: CASSPASGDSYNEQFF; j_call: TRBJ2-1; clone_size: NA; v_call: TRBV7-9; d_call: TRBD2
cdr3_nt: TGCAGCGCTGCTCGCGGACAGGGAGAGCAGTTCTTC; cdr3_aa: CSAARGQGEQFF; j_call: TRBJ2-1; clone_size: NA; v_call: TRBV29-1; d_call: TRBD1
cdr3_nt: TGTGCCAGTGGGACGGGAGTCCAAGAGACCCAGTACTTC; cdr3_aa: CASGTGVQETQYF; j_call: TRBJ2-5; clone_size: few; v_call: TRBV11-2; d_call: NA
cdr3_nt: TGCAGTGCTAGTGGGGACGACTACAATGAGCAGTTCTTC; cdr3_aa: CSASGDDYNEQFF; j_call: TRBJ2-1; clone_size: few; v_call: TRBV20-1; d_call: NA
cdr3_nt: TGCGCCAGCAGCCAAGTAGGCAAATCCTACGAGCAGTACTTC; cdr3_aa: CASSQVGKSYEQYF; j_call: TRBJ2-7; clone_size: NA; v_call: TRBV4-1; d_call: NA
cdr3_nt: TGTGCCAGCAGCTTAGTTCTCGGCGGCGACACCGGGGAGCTGTTTTTT; cdr3_aa: CASSLVLGGDTGELFF; j_call: TRBJ2-2; clone_size: NA; v_call: TRBV13; d_call: NA
cdr3_nt: TGTGCCAGTCGACTAGCGTTGGGCACAGATACGCAGTATTTT; cdr3_aa: CASRLALGTDTQYF; j_call: TRBJ2-3; clone_size: NA; v_call: TRBV27; d_call: TRBD2
cdr3_nt: TGTGCCAGCAGTAAGAAGGGATACGCGTATTTT; cdr3_aa: CASSKKGYAYF; j_call: TRBJ2-3; clone_size: NA; v_call: TRBV2; d_call: NA
cdr3_nt: TGTGCCAGCAGTGAGCAGGGCTCCCCCTACGAGCAGTACTTC; cdr3_aa: CASSEQGSPYEQYF; j_call: TRBJ2-7; clone_size: NA; v_call: TRBV2; d_call: NA
cdr3_nt: TGTGCCAGCATAGGGACAGGGGCCCCCTACGAGCAGTACTTC; cdr3_aa: CASIGTGAPYEQYF; j_call: TRBJ2-7; clone_size: NA; v_call: TRBV12-3/TRBV12-4; d_call: TRBD1
cdr3_nt: TGTGCCAGCAGGGCCGACAGGAAACCCGAGCAGTTCTTC; cdr3_aa: CASRADRKPEQFF; j_call: TRBJ2-1; clone_size: few; v_call: TRBV28; d_call: NA
cdr3_nt: TGTGCCAGCAGCTTATCGTCAGTCGGCGGCGAGCAGTACTTC; cdr3_aa: CASSLSSVGGEQYF; j_call: TRBJ2-7; clone_size: few; v_call: TRBV7-3; d_call: NA
cdr3_nt: TGTGCCAGCAGTGGGCACAGGGGACCTAACTATGGCTACACCTTC; cdr3_aa: CASSGHRGPNYGYTF; j_call: TRBJ1-2; clone_size: NA; v_call: TRBV2; d_call: TRBD1
cdr3_nt: TGTGCCAGCAGCTTGGCTAGCGGGAGAGATTCAGATACGCAGTATTTT; cdr3_aa: CASSLASGRDSDTQYF; j_call: TRBJ2-3; clone_size: NA; v_call: TRBV5-4; d_call: TRBD2
cdr3_nt: TGTGCCAGCAGCCAAAGACCAGGGTTTGTTAGATACGCGTATTTT; cdr3_aa: CASSQRPGFVRYAYF; j_call: TRBJ2-3; clone_size: NA; v_call: TRBV3-1; d_call: NA
cdr3_nt: TGTGCCACCAGTGACCCCCGTGGAGGATACAATGAGCAGTTCTTC; cdr3_aa: CATSDPRGGYNEQFF; j_call: TRBJ2-1; clone_size: NA; v_call: TRBV24-1; d_call: NA
cdr3_nt: TGTGCCAGCAGCAAACGCCCAGGACAGAACTATGGCTACACCTTC; cdr3_aa: CASSKRPGQNYGYTF; j_call: TRBJ1-2; clone_size: NA; v_call: TRBV7-2; d_call: NA
cdr3_nt: TGTGCCGGCAGCTTAGCCACTGCAATCGTTAACTATGGCTACACCTTC; cdr3_aa: CAGSLATAIVNYGYTF; j_call: TRBJ1-2; clone_size: NA; v_call: TRBV7-9; d_call: NA
cdr3_nt: TGCAGCTGGGATAGCGGGAGGGCCTACGAGCAGTACTTC; cdr3_aa: CSWDSGRAYEQYF; j_call: TRBJ2-7; clone_size: NA; v_call: TRBV20-1; d_call: TRBD2
cdr3_nt: TGTGCCAGCAGCGATGGGTCCCTCTCTGGGGCCAACGTCCTGACTTTC; cdr3_aa: CASSDGSLSGANVLTF; j_call: TRBJ2-6; clone_size: few; v_call: TRBV9; d_call: NA
cdr3_nt: TGCAGTGCTCTCAAAATGACACGGATGCTCCAGAGCAATCAGCCCCAGCATTTT; cdr3_aa: CSALKMTRMLQSNQPQHF; j_call: TRBJ1-5; clone_size: NA; v_call: TRBV20-1; d_call: NA
cdr3_nt: TGTGCCAGCAGTGAAATGGAACTCCCCGAGCAGTTCTTC; cdr3_aa: CASSEMELPEQFF; j_call: TRBJ2-1; clone_size: few; v_call: TRBV2; d_call: NA
cdr3_nt: TGCAGTGCCGAGAACGCAGGGGCCGGGACTAGCGGGGCCGGGTACTACAATGAGCAGTTCTTC; cdr3_aa: CSAENAGAGTSGAGYYNEQFF; j_call: TRBJ2-1; clone_size: few; v_call: TRBV20-1; d_call: TRBD2
cdr3_nt: TGTGCCAGCAGCCAAGTCGGCGGGAGGACGCACAGATACGCGTATTTT; cdr3_aa: CASSQVGGRTHRYAYF; j_call: TRBJ2-3; clone_size: NA; v_call: TRBV3-1; d_call: TRBD2
cdr3_nt: TGTGCCAGCAGCTCAAAGCGGACTAGCGGGAGAAGGGCTACGCAGTATTTT; cdr3_aa: CASSSKRTSGRRATQYF; j_call: TRBJ2-3; clone_size: NA; v_call: TRBV13; d_call: TRBD2
cdr3_nt: TGTGCCAGCAGCTTAGTGGCGGGTACGGCCCTCCACTTT; cdr3_aa: CASSLVAGTALHF; j_call: TRBJ1-6; clone_size: NA; v_call: TRBV7-9; d_call: NA
cdr3_nt: TGCGCCAGCAGCCCTGGGCCCATGGGGTCCTACAATGAGCAGTTCTTC; cdr3_aa: CASSPGPMGSYNEQFF; j_call: TRBJ2-1; clone_size: few; v_call: TRBV5-1; d_call: NA
cdr3_nt: TGTGCCAGCAGGGCGGGAGCCCAGTATGAGCAGTTCTTC; cdr3_aa: CASRAGAQYEQFF; j_call: TRBJ2-1; clone_size: once; v_call: TRBV6-6; d_call: TRBD2
cdr3_nt: TGTGCCATCAGTGTGGGACCCCGTGGGGCCGCGGGAGAGACCCAGTACTTC; cdr3_aa: CAISVGPRGAAGETQYF; j_call: TRBJ2-5; clone_size: NA; v_call: TRBV10-3; d_call: NA
cdr3_nt: TGTGCCAGCAGTAAAGGGGCGAATGAGCAGTTCTTC; cdr3_aa: CASSKGANEQFF; j_call: TRBJ2-1; clone_size: NA; v_call: TRBV12-3/TRBV12-4; d_call: NA
cdr3_nt: TGTACCAGCAGTGAAGAGAGTTCCTACGAGCAGTACTTC; cdr3_aa: CTSSEESSYEQYF; j_call: TRBJ2-7; clone_size: NA; v_call: TRBV2; d_call: NA
cdr3_nt: TGTGCCAGCAGTTCCGTACTCGGTGAGCAGTTCTTC; cdr3_aa: CASSSVLGEQFF; j_call: TRBJ2-1; clone_size: few; v_call: TRBV6-5; d_call: NA
cdr3_nt: TGTGCCAGCAGTCAAAGCCAGGGCGTTAGAGGCTGGGAGCAGTACTTC; cdr3_aa: CASSQSQGVRGWEQYF; j_call: TRBJ2-4; clone_size: few; v_call: TRBV6-6; d_call: NA
cdr3_nt: TGTGCCAGCAGTTTTCGGGGTGGCACTGAAGCTTTCTTT; cdr3_aa: CASSFRGGTEAFF; j_call: TRBJ1-1; clone_size: NA; v_call: TRBV12-3/TRBV12-4; d_call: NA
cdr3_nt: TGCAGCGTTGAAAATGGACAGAACACTGAAGCTTTCTTT; cdr3_aa: CSVENGQNTEAFF; j_call: TRBJ1-1; clone_size: few; v_call: TRBV29-1; d_call: NA
cdr3_nt: TGTGCCAGCAGTGATACCCGGACGTTCTACAATGAGCAGTTCTTC; cdr3_aa: CASSDTRTFYNEQFF; j_call: TRBJ2-1; clone_size: few; v_call: TRBV25-1; d_call: NA
cdr3_nt: TGTGCCAGCAGGGGATGGATATCGGGACGGGTCGGGACTAGCGGGAACTACGAGCAGTACTTC; cdr3_aa: CASRGWISGRVGTSGNYEQYF; j_call: TRBJ2-7; clone_size: NA; v_call: TRBV6-1; d_call: TRBD2
cdr3_nt: TGTGCCAGCAGTAGAGCGGGAGACCCAGATACGCAGTATTTT; cdr3_aa: CASSRAGDPDTQYF; j_call: TRBJ2-3; clone_size: NA; v_call: TRBV9; d_call: TRBD2